Listed below are T cell receptor beta chains from one sample, sequenced in a study of radiation and T cells in renal cell carcinoma. Sequenced by immunoSEQ multiplex PCR; TCRdb stores in-frame clones only, minus some. Among under 100,000 clones listed, 70% to 85% were seen once. The specimen was blood, collected from a patient whose treatment included radiotherapy and nephrectomy. The receptors come from a man in his 60s with renal cell carcinoma. Each CDR3 is given with its conserved first and last residue. D genes are given only for firm matches. Size values are once, few and many counts, or a class for expanded clones, and some rows have none.

D | J | size | V | CDR3 | DNA
- | TRBJ2-2 | - | TRBV6-4 | CASSTGAGTGELFF | TGTGCCAGCAGTACCGGGGCAGGAACCGGGGAGCTGTTTTTT
TRBD1 | TRBJ2-5 | - | TRBV19 | CAADSGQGGSLQETQYF | TGTGCCGCTGATTCGGGACAGGGGGGGTCCCTTCAAGAGACCCAGTACTTC
- | TRBJ1-1 | - | TRBV5-6 | CASSLFIGGPEAFF | TGTGCCAGCAGCTTGTTTATCGGGGGACCTGAAGCTTTCTTT
- | TRBJ1-4 | - | TRBV4-2 | CASSQPGGLDEKLFF | TGTGCCAGCAGCCAACCGGGGGGGCTAGATGAAAAACTGTTTTTT
TRBD1 | TRBJ2-2 | once | TRBV5-4 | CASSLAFSRQGGELFF | TGTGCCAGCAGCTTGGCCTTTTCGAGACAGGGCGGGGAGCTGTTTTTT
TRBD1 | TRBJ1-2 | - | TRBV19 | CASSTDRASLYGYTF | TGTGCCAGTAGTACGGACAGGGCCTCGCTCTATGGCTACACCTTC
TRBD2 | TRBJ2-1 | - | TRBV25-1 | CASSGWTSGSEDEQFF | TGTGCCAGCAGTGGATGGACTAGCGGGAGTGAGGATGAGCAGTTCTTC
TRBD1 | TRBJ2-7 | - | TRBV30 | CAWSGFVDRGSYEQYF | TGTGCCTGGAGTGGATTTGTGGACAGGGGTTCCTACGAGCAGTACTTC
- | TRBJ2-2 | - | TRBV2 | CASTRGTGELFF | TGTGCCAGCACTCGGGGTACCGGGGAGCTGTTTTTT
TRBD1 | TRBJ2-2 | - | TRBV28 | CASRTGTGGSGELFF | TGTGCCAGCAGAACCGGGACAGGGGGGTCCGGGGAGCTGTTTTTT
TRBD1 | TRBJ2-7 | - | TRBV30 | CAWASSGTAPYEQYF | TGTGCCTGGGCCTCTTCCGGGACAGCTCCCTACGAGCAGTACTTC
TRBD2 | TRBJ2-1 | - | TRBV10-1 | CASSDRTSGYNEQFF | TGCGCCAGCAGTGACCGTACTAGCGGGTACAATGAGCAGTTCTTC
TRBD2 | TRBJ2-2 | - | TRBV29-1 | CSVDGGRAGGELFF | TGCAGCGTTGATGGCGGGAGGGCTGGCGGGGAGCTGTTTTTT
TRBD2 | TRBJ2-1 | - | TRBV6-5 | CASSYSSSGRGEQFF | TGTGCCAGCAGTTACTCGAGTAGCGGGAGGGGTGAGCAGTTCTTC
- | TRBJ2-7 | - | TRBV5-1 | CASSLVGLSDYEQYF | TGCGCCAGCAGCTTGGTAGGACTATCGGATTACGAGCAGTACTTC
- | TRBJ1-5 | once | TRBV15 | CATKGSANQPQHF | TGTGCCACCAAGGGTTCAGCGAATCAGCCCCAGCATTTT
- | TRBJ2-4 | - | TRBV2 | CASSEKKQYF | TGTGCCAGCAGTGAAAAGAAGCAGTACTTC
- | TRBJ1-3 | once | TRBV5-5 | CASSHGGGAGNTIYF | TGTGCCAGCAGCCATGGCGGGGGTGCTGGAAACACCATATATTTT
- | TRBJ2-6 | - | TRBV10-1 | CASSATISGANVLTF | TGCGCCAGCAGTGCTACGATCTCTGGGGCCAACGTCCTGACTTTC
- | TRBJ1-5 | - | TRBV4-1 | CASSPVQGSGNQPQHF | TGCGCCAGCAGTCCAGTACAGGGTAGCGGCAATCAGCCCCAGCATTTT
TRBD2 | TRBJ2-7 | - | TRBV28 | CASSWTSGHYEQYF | TGTGCCAGCAGTTGGACTAGCGGGCATTACGAGCAGTACTTC
TRBD1 | TRBJ2-3 | - | TRBV29-1 | CSVQEQGPTDTQYF | TGCAGCGTCCAAGAACAGGGGCCCACAGATACGCAGTATTTT
- | TRBJ1-2 | once | TRBV4-2 | CASSQALDNYGYTF | TGTGCCAGCAGCCAAGCCCTAGATAACTATGGCTACACCTTC
TRBD2 | TRBJ2-1 | - | TRBV7-2 | CASSLVPSGRLNEQFF | TGTGCCAGCAGCTTAGTGCCTAGCGGGAGGCTCAATGAGCAGTTCTTC
- | TRBJ1-5 | - | TRBV7-6 | CASSLGTGRNQPQHF | TGTGCCAGCAGCTTAGGGACCGGGCGCAATCAGCCCCAGCATTTT
TRBD2 | TRBJ2-7 | - | TRBV9 | CASSVGGAVAGREQYF | TGTGCCAGCAGCGTAGGGGGAGCGGTGGCCGGGAGGGAGCAGTACTTC
- | TRBJ2-1 | - | TRBV11-2 | CASSPLTGYNEQFF | TGTGCCAGCAGCCCCCTGACAGGTTACAATGAGCAGTTCTTC
- | TRBJ1-2 | - | TRBV5-5 | CASSPSPVVYGYTF | TGTGCCAGCAGCCCGAGCCCAGTGGTCTATGGCTACACCTTC
- | TRBJ2-7 | - | TRBV2 | CASSETISPSVRTYEQYF | TGTGCCAGCAGTGAAACCATATCCCCTAGCGTTCGAACATACGAGCAGTACTTC
- | TRBJ2-6 | - | TRBV6-4 | CASLRADSGANVLTF | TGTGCCAGTCTCAGGGCTGACTCTGGGGCCAACGTCCTGACTTTC
- | TRBJ1-1 | - | TRBV18 | CASSPAGNTEAFF | TGTGCCAGCTCACCTGCAGGGAACACTGAAGCTTTCTTT
- | TRBJ2-7 | - | TRBV25-1 | CASTGTFFYEQYF | TGTGCCAGCACCGGGACATTCTTCTACGAGCAGTACTTC
TRBD1 | TRBJ1-4 | - | TRBV27 | CASSFDRDDEKLFF | TGTGCCAGCAGTTTCGACAGGGACGATGAAAAACTGTTTTTT
TRBD1 | TRBJ1-2 | - | TRBV2 | CASSEALRGTGDYTF | TGTGCCAGCAGTGAAGCGCTTCGGGGGACAGGGGACTACACCTTC
TRBD2 | TRBJ2-3 | - | TRBV19 | CASSNLGLSGTNTDTQYF | TGTGCCAGTAGTAACTTAGGACTAAGCGGGACGAACACAGATACGCAGTATTTT
- | TRBJ1-2 | - | TRBV30 | CASYRDRKGYTF | TGTGCCTCTTACAGGGATCGGAAAGGCTACACCTTC
- | TRBJ2-7 | - | TRBV11-2 | CASSWGPNVYEQYF | TGTGCCAGCAGCTGGGGACCCAATGTCTACGAGCAGTACTTC
TRBD1 | TRBJ1-2 | - | TRBV10-3 | CAISESTGGSGYTF | TGTGCCATCAGTGAGTCGACAGGGGGGTCAGGCTACACCTTC
TRBD1 | TRBJ1-6 | - | TRBV4-3 | CASSQGQGLPLHF | TGCGCCAGCAGCCAGGGACAGGGACTACCCCTCCACTTT
- | TRBJ2-4 | - | TRBV5-4 | CASSFGRSGGEANIQYF | TGTGCCAGCAGCTTTGGTCGCAGTGGGGGCGAGGCTAACATTCAGTACTTC
TRBD2 | TRBJ2-5 | - | TRBV11-2 | CASSPQGLAGVGETQYF | TGTGCCAGCAGCCCCCAAGGGCTAGCGGGAGTGGGGGAGACCCAGTACTTC
TRBD2 | TRBJ2-5 | - | TRBV6-1 | CASSEGLAALQETQYF | TGTGCCAGCAGTGAAGGACTAGCGGCCTTGCAAGAGACCCAGTACTTC
- | TRBJ2-7 | - | TRBV20-1 | CSARDGDEQYF | TGCAGTGCTAGAGATGGGGACGAGCAGTACTTC
TRBD2 | TRBJ2-3 | - | TRBV23-1 | CASRGQPVGLAGELHTDTQYF | TGCGCCAGCAGAGGACAGCCGGTCGGACTAGCGGGAGAGTTGCACACAGATACGCAGTATTTT
- | TRBJ2-5 | - | TRBV7-7 | CASSLEGRVETQYF | TGTGCCAGCAGCTTAGAAGGCAGGGTTGAGACCCAGTACTTC
- | TRBJ2-3 | - | TRBV19 | CASLSREADTQYF | TGTGCCAGTTTGTCCAGGGAGGCAGATACGCAGTATTTT
TRBD1 | TRBJ1-5 | - | TRBV10-3 | CATRTGVLNQPQHF | TGTGCCACCAGGACAGGCGTACTCAATCAGCCCCAGCATTTT
- | TRBJ2-5 | - | TRBV6-4 | CASSAQGMETQYF | TGTGCCAGCAGTGCCCAGGGGATGGAGACCCAGTACTTC
- | TRBJ1-3 | - | TRBV9 | CASSVANSGNTIYF | TGTGCCAGCAGCGTAGCCAACTCTGGAAACACCATATATTTT